These 21 T cell receptor beta chains were sequenced from one sample in a study of T-cell reconstitution after alpha-beta-depleted transplantation in children. Molecular barcoding with unique molecular identifiers was used for the TCRbeta library. TCRdb processed the PCR reads anew with MiXCR; each CDR3 protein has one entry. The sample lists approximately 520,000 distinct CDR3 sequences; 32% were seen once. Sequenced here: PBMCs from the stem cell graft donor, sampled from the stem cell graft. All receptors derive from a human donor who donated a stem cell graft to a child with aplastic anemia.

Only a few counts were recorded for this clonotype. This sequence joins TRBV20-1 and TRBJ2-1, with 8 bases aligning to TRBD1. Germline V CDR1 and CDR2: DFQATT, SNEGSKA (reference sequence). This CDR3 spans 14 amino acids. The junction had 5 bases not matched to a gene; V was cut back by 3 bases and J by 4 bases. The CDR3 region is CSARQGAGYNEQFF. CDR3 DNA: TGCAGTGCTAGGCAGGGGGCGGGATACAATGAGCAGTTCTTC.

This clonotype turned up a few times. The chain recombines TRBV6-5 with TRBJ2-1; D assignment may be TRBD1 or TRBD2 (5 bases each). Trimming shortened V by 5 bases and J by 3 bases, and 11 bases separated the two germline ends. This CDR3 is built from 14 residues. Per germline, CDR1 MNHEY and CDR2 SVGAGI. The CDR3 reads CASSNPGGYNEQFF. DNA for the CDR3: TGTGCCAGCAGTAACCCTGGGGGCTACAATGAGCAGTTCTTC.

V and J are TRBV29-1 and TRBJ2-5; no definite D call. V gave up 6 bases and J gave up 4 bases, with 18 bases separating them. The V gene's germline CDR1 is SQVTM and CDR2 ANQGSEA. The CDR3 has 14 residues. The CDR3 loop reads CSVETPGEGETQYF. The CDR3 region has the DNA TGCAGCGTGGAAACCCCCGGAGAAGGAGAGACCCAGTACTTC.

The chain combines TRBV5-1 with TRBJ2-7; the match to TRBD2 covers 7 bases. In germline, CDR1 is SGHRS, CDR2 YFSETQ. With V trimmed by 2 bases and J by 4 bases, 15 bases remained unmatched. The CDR3 is 17 amino acids. The CDR3 region is CASSLASGAGVSYEQYF. In nucleotides, the CDR3 is TGCGCCAGCAGCTTAGCCTCCGGGGCGGGAGTATCATACGAGCAGTACTTC.

The chain carries TRBV4-1 and TRBJ1-2, with 9 bases lining up with TRBD1. The CDR3 is 14 amino acids. Germline V gene lookup returns CDR1 MGHRA and CDR2 YSYEKL. The V and J ends lost 5 bases and 0 bases, in that order; junction bases with no gene match: 1. The CDR3 loop reads CASSGDRANYGYTF. The CDR3 DNA is TGCGCCAGCAGCGGGGACAGGGCTAACTATGGCTACACCTTC.

In its sample, this clonotype was seen a few times. Here the CDR3 reads CATSIGRTSGANVLTF. Written as DNA, the CDR3 is TGTGCCACCAGCATCGGACGGACCTCTGGGGCCAACGTCCTGACTTTC. V is TRBV15 and J is TRBJ2-6; D uncertain. This CDR3 has 16 amino acids. Germline V gene data show CDR1 as LNHNV and CDR2 as YYDKDF (reference sequence). V shed 4 bases and J shed 0 bases, with 10 bases lying between them.

This chain uses TRBV5-1 with TRBJ2-5; 10 bases line up with TRBD2. The CDR3 covers 15 residues. The germline V gene has CDR1 SGHRS and CDR2 YFSETQ. The J segment lost 4 bases and the V segment lost 2 bases, leaving 5 bases of the junction unmatched. CDR3 region: CASSFTSGVGETQYF. The CDR3, as DNA: TGCGCCAGCAGCTTTACTAGCGGGGTAGGAGAGACCCAGTACTTC.

The chain is built from TRBV12-3 or TRBV12-4 and TRBJ2-1; 12 positions agree with TRBD2. This CDR3 has 15 amino acids. Unmatched junction bases numbered 6, after V lost 3 bases and J lost 9 bases. The CDR3 here is CASSFLAGGPGEQFF. CDR3 in DNA: TGTGCCAGCAGTTTTCTAGCGGGAGGGCCCGGTGAGCAGTTCTTC.

The chain links TRBV6-2 or TRBV6-3 to TRBJ2-7, with 7 bases identical to TRBD1. The length of the CDR3 is 15 residues. CDR1 is MNHEY and CDR2 is SVGEGT in the germline V gene. The ends lost 2 bases at V and 0 bases at J; junction bases unmatched: 4. The CDR3 region is CASSYDRVSSYEQYV. In DNA, the CDR3 is TGTGCCAGCAGTTACGACAGGGTGAGCTCCTACGAGCAGTACGTC.

The chain recombines TRBV12-3 or TRBV12-4 with TRBJ2-5, with 11 bases lining up with TRBD2. V was pared by 8 bases and J by 4 bases, with 9 bases of the junction left unmatched. The CDR3 has 15 amino acids. The CDR3 DNA is TGTGCCAGCGCCCGGGTAGCGGGAGGGCCAGAGACCCAGTACTTC. It yields the protein CASARVAGGPETQYF.

The rearrangement uses TRBV10-3 and TRBJ1-3, with unresolved D. V was trimmed by 6 bases and J by 0 bases, leaving 9 bases between them. CDR3 length: 14 amino acids. Germline V gene data show CDR1 as ENHRY and CDR2 as SYGVKD. CDR3 in amino acids: CAISGWGSGNTIYF. CDR3 nucleotide sequence: TGTGCCATCAGCGGGTGGGGCTCTGGAAACACCATATATTTT.

This clonotype was observed a handful of times. The V and J genes are TRBV9 and TRBJ2-1; the D gene is possibly TRBD2 (7 bases). The V and J ends lost 3 bases and 9 bases respectively, with 16 bases between them. This CDR3 contains 14 residues. Germline CDR1 SGDLS, CDR2 YYNGEE. CDR3 in DNA: TGTGCCAGCAGCGCGCAGGGGCGGGAGAGTGAGCAGTTCTTC. It translates to CASSAQGRESEQFF. Full variable domain (missing parts from reference TRBV9 and TRBJ2-1): DSGVTQTPKHLITATGQRVTLRCSPRSGDLSVYWYQQSLDQGLQFLIQYYNGEERAKGNILERFSAQQFPDLHSELNLSSLELGDSALYFCASSAQGRESEQFFGPGTRLTVL.

The chain employs TRBV27 and TRBJ2-1; D might be TRBD1 (7 bases). Trimming stripped 7 bases from V and 7 bases from J, with 32 bases between. CDR1 and CDR2 (germline): MNHEY, SMNVEV (reference sequence). This CDR3 region has 19 residues. CDR3 nucleotides: TGTGCCAGCACCAAGACAGGGACTCTAAATAATCGCGTTGGGAATGAGCAGTTCTTC. Protein sequence: CASTKTGTLNNRVGNEQFF.

J is TRBJ2-5 and V is TRBV4-2, with 12 positions matching TRBD2. Trimming at V came to 4 bases and at J to 4 bases, leaving 13 bases not matched to a gene. CDR1 and CDR2 from the germline V gene are LGHNA and YNFKEQ. The CDR3 spans 18 residues. The CDR3 protein is CASSPILAGGMSSETQYF. CDR3 sequence (DNA): TGTGCCAGCAGCCCTATACTAGCGGGAGGAATGTCATCAGAGACCCAGTACTTC.

This chain links TRBV25-1 with TRBJ2-1; D may correspond to TRBD1 or TRBD2 (6 bases each). CDR3 length: 17 amino acids. With 2 bases removed from V and 8 bases from J, the gap between germline ends came to 22 bases. In germline, CDR1 is MGHDK, CDR2 SYGVNS. The CDR3 bases are TGTGCCAGCAGTGAAAGGACGAGCGACCCCGGGGGCCATGAGCAGTTCTTC. Protein sequence: CASSERTSDPGGHEQFF.

This clonotype was seen only once. DNA for the CDR3: TGTGCCAGTCGGGACAGGGGGCTTTCAATCTCACCCCTCCACTTT. Protein product: CASRDRGLSISPLHF. The chain has TRBV12-3 or TRBV12-4 and TRBJ1-6, with TRBD1 matching over 12 bases. This CDR3 comprises 15 residues. J was trimmed by 10 bases and V by 9 bases; bases with no gene match: 10.

The chain employs TRBV20-1 and TRBJ2-1, with 8 bases aligning to TRBD2. CDR3 length equals 15 residues. Germline V CDR1 and CDR2: DFQATT, SNEGSKA (reference sequence). Losses at the gene ends were 1 base for V and 1 base for J; bases not matched to a gene: 3. DNA for the CDR3: TGCAGTGCTAGAGCGGGAGGGTCGTCCTACAATGAGCAGTTCTTC. This translates into CSARAGGSSYNEQFF.

V usage is TRBV15 and J usage is TRBJ1-1, with D possibly being TRBD1 (6 bases). The V gene's germline CDR1 is LNHNV and CDR2 YYDKDF (reference sequence). The V end lost 3 bases, the J end lost 4 bases, and 12 bases lay between the germline ends. CDR3 length: 14 amino acids. CDR3: CATSREGTSTEAFF. As DNA, the CDR3 is TGTGCCACCAGCAGGGAGGGGACAAGCACTGAAGCTTTCTTT.

Only a few counts were recorded for this clonotype. V is TRBV7-2 and J is TRBJ2-2; 10 bases map to TRBD1. V dropped 6 bases and J dropped 0; count of bases not matched to a gene: 1. The CDR3 runs 15 residues. Germline V gene data show CDR1 as SGHTA and CDR2 as FQGNSA. The CDR3 here is CASRGTGANTGELFF. Here the CDR3 DNA reads TGTGCCAGCAGGGGGACAGGGGCGAACACCGGGGAGCTGTTTTTT. Full variable domain (rest looked up from reference TRBV7-2 and TRBJ2-2): GAGVSQSPSNKVTEKGKDVELRCDPISGHTALYWYRQSLGQGLEFLIYFQGNSAPDKSGLPSDRFSAERTGGSVSTLTIQRTQQEDSAVYLCASRGTGANTGELFFGEGSRLTVL.

This clonotype was detected only a few times. The V call is TRBV3-1, the J call TRBJ2-1; D uncertain. CDR1 LGHDT and CDR2 YNNKEL come from the germline V gene (reference sequence). V dropped 1 base and J dropped 2 bases, with 0 bases sitting between them. The CDR3 has 12 residues. CDR3 loop: CASSQAYNEQFF. The CDR3 coding sequence is TGTGCCAGCAGCCAAGCCTACAATGAGCAGTTCTTC.

This chain links TRBV2 with TRBJ2-2; 11 positions match TRBD2. Germline values: CDR1 SNHLY, CDR2 FYNNEI. The CDR3 has 14 amino acids. V lost 6 bases, J lost 6 bases, and 3 bases stayed unmatched. CDR3 loop: CASSELAGAGELFF. CDR3 coding DNA: TGTGCCAGCAGCGAACTAGCGGGAGCCGGGGAGCTGTTTTTT.